The entry below gives a single T cell receptor beta chain sequence along with its context. Its antigen remains unknown. Clones were sequenced by immunoSEQ multiplex PCR, and TCRdb holds only the in-frame ones, with some missing. The profile shows around 54,000 clones, 80% to 95% of them singletons. The data derive from a study of OX40 agonist ivuxolimab in advanced cancers. About the study: The dose-escalation group included hepatocellular carcinoma, melanoma, renal cell carcinoma and head and neck cancer. Partial responses were achieved by three patients, of whom one had hepatocellular carcinoma and two had cutaneous melanoma.

The CDR3 contains 14 residues. Germline-derived CDR1 and CDR2 are MGHDK and SYGVNS. Between the trimmed V and J ends, which lost 1 base and 8 bases, there was a span of 11 bases. Study-wide points: Expanded clones belonging to CD8+ T cells outnumbered, on average, those of CD4+.

The sequence was collected from an adult with an advanced solid tumor such as melanoma, head and neck, liver or kidney cancer. Sequencing was performed on CD4+ or CD8+ T cells sorted from blood, taken in a trial of the OX40 agonist ivuxolimab. The rearrangement joins TRBV25-1 to TRBJ1-4; TRBD1 might be the D (6 bases). The DNA for the CDR3 is TGTGCCAGCAGTGAATGGGGGCAGGGGGAAAAACTGTTTTTT. It codes for CASSEWGQGEKLFF.